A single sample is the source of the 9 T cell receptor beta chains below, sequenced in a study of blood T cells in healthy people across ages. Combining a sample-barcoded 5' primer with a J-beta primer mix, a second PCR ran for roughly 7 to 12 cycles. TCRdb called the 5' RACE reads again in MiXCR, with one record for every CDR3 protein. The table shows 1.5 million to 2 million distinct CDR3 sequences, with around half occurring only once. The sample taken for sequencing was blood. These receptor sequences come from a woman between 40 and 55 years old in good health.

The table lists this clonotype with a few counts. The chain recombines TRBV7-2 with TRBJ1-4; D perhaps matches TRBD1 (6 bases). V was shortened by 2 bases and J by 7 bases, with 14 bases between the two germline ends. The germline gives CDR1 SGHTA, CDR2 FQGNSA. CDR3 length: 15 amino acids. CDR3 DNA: TGTGCCAGCAGCTTAAGTCCAGGGGCTAGTGAAAAACTGTTTTTT. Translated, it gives CASSLSPGASEKLFF.

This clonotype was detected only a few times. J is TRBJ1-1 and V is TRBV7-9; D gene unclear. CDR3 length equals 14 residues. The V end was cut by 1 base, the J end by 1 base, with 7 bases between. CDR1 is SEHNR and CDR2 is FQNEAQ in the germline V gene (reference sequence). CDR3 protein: CASSLDLGNTEAFF. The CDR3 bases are TGTGCCAGCAGCTTAGATTTGGGGAACACTGAAGCTTTCTTT.

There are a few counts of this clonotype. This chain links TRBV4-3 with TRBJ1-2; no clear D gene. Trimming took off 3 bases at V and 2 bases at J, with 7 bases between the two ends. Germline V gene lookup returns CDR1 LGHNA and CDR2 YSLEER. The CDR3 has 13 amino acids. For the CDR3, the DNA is TGCGCCAGCAGCCAGGGCTGGAACTATGGCTACACCTTC. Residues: CASSQGWNYGYTF.

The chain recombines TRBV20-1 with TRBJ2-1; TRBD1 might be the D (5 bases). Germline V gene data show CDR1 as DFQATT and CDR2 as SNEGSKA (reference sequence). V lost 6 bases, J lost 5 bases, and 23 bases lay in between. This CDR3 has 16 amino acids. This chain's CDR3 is CSATYPTGSINNEQFF. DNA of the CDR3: TGCAGTGCCACCTACCCAACAGGCAGCATCAACAATGAGCAGTTCTTC.

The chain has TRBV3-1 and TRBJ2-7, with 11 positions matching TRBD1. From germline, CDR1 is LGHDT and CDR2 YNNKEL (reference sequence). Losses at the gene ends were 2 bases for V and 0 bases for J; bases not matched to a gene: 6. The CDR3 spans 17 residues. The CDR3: CASSQPGTGGNSYEQYF. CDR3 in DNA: TGTGCCAGCAGCCAACCGGGGACAGGGGGAAACTCCTACGAGCAGTACTTC.

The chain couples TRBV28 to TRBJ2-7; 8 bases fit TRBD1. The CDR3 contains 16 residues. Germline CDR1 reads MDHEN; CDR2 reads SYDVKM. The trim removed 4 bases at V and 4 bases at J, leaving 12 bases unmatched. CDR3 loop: CASSSPPGGGAYEQYF. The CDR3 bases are TGTGCCAGCAGTTCTCCCCCAGGGGGCGGGGCTTACGAGCAGTACTTC.

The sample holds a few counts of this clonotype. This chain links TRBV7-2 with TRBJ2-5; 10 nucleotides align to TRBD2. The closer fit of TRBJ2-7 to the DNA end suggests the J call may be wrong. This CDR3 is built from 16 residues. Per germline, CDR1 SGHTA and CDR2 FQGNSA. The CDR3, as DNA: TGTGCCAGCAGCTTAGTCGCTAGCGGGGGTACCTACGAGCAGTACTTC. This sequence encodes CASSLVASGGTYEQYF.

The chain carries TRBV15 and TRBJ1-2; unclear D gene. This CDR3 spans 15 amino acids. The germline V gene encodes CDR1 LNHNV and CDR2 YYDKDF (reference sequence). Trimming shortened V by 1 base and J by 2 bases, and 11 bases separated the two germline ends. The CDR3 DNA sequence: TGTGCCACCAGCAGAGGAATGGACGGGAACTATGGCTACACCTTC. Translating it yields CATSRGMDGNYGYTF.

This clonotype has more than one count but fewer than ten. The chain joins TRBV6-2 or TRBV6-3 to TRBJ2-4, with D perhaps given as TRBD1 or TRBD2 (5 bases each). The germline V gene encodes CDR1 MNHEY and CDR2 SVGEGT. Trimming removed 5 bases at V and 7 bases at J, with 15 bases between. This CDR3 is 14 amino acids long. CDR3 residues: CASSPTGTPNIQYF. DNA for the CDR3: TGTGCCAGCAGTCCAACCGGGACCCCCAACATTCAGTACTTC.